A single count supports the clone carrying this T cell receptor beta chain. Only in-frame clones appear in the TCRdb table, and some are missing; sequencing was by immunoSEQ multiplex PCR. The repertoire holds some 150,000 clones, with about 87% as singletons. This entry comes from a study of blood T cell repertoires in COVID-19. The germline CDR1 and CDR2 sequences are MNHEY and SVGAGI. Trimming at V came to 8 bases and at J to 0 bases, leaving 9 bases not matched to a gene. The CDR3 runs to 15 residues. Sequencing input: peripheral blood. This chain joins TRBV6-5 and TRBJ1-2; 7 nucleotides line up with TRBD1. The clonotype was recovered from a woman in her fifties or sixties with active or convalescent COVID-19. CDR3: CASGAAGTANYGYTF. DNA of the CDR3: TGTGCCAGCGGGGCGGCCGGGACAGCTAACTATGGCTACACCTTC.